This T cell receptor (beta chain) was recovered during a study of blood T cell repertoires in COVID-19. Study at large: Material from acute and convalescent COVID-19 was sourced from the United States, Italy and Spain.

This clone was counted between two and nine times. The germline CDR1 and CDR2 sequences are SGHTA and FQGTGA. The CDR3 has 15 residues. V lost 2 bases and J lost 4, with 14 bases in between. Data came from immunoSEQ multiplex PCR; TCRdb stores just in-frame clones and leaves some out. The sample carries roughly 180,000 clones, 82% recorded once. The J gene is TRBJ1-1, the V gene TRBV7-3; no reliable D call. Sequencing was carried out using PBMCs or T cells enriched from blood (not recorded which). This TCR was recovered from a man between 60 and 75 years old who had recovered from COVID-19. DNA of the CDR3: TGTGCCAGCAGCTTATCCGGTGCTGGGAGCACTGAAGCTTTCTTT. Protein sequence: CASSLSGAGSTEAFF. Variable domain in full (rest from reference TRBV7-3 and TRBJ1-1): GAGVSQTPSNKVTEKGKYVELRCDPISGHTALYWYRQSLGQGPEFLIYFQGTGAADDSGLPNDRFFAVRPEGSVSTLKIQRTERGDSAVYLCASSLSGAGSTEAFFGQGTRLTVV.